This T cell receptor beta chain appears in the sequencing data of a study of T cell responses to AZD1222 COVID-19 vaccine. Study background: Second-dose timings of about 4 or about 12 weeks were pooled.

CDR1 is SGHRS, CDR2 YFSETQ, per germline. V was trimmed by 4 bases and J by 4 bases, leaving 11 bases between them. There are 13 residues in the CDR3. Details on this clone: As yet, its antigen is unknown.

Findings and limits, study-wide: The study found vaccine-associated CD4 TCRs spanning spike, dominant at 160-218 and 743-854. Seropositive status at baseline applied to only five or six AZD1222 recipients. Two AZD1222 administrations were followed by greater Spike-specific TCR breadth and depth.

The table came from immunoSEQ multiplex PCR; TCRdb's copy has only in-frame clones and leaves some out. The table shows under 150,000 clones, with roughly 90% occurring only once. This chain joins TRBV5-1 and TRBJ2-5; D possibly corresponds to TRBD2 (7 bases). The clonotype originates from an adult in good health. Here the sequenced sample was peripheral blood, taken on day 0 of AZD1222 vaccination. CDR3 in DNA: TGCGCCAGCAGCAGGGAGGGGGGAGAGACCCAGTACTTC. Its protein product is CASSREGGETQYF.